This T cell receptor (beta chain) originates from a study of neurological immune-mediated disorders (dated by TCRdb to between 2018 and 2021). Context from the whole study: Peripheral blood TCR-beta repertoires from HTLV-I-associated myelopathy (HAM/TSP) patients, multiple sclerosis patients and healthy controls were compared by UMI-based sequencing. The cohort was made up of about 66 subjects, consisting of roughly 14 HAM/TSP patients, around 35 multiple sclerosis patients and 20 healthy controls. Alongside PBMC samples, the set of fewer than 110 TCR-beta libraries contained longitudinal samples, technical triplicates, and paired CD4+ and CD8+ T-cell subsets that had been sorted. Study-wide findings and limitations: No identical CDR3 amino acid sequences were found to be shared among expanded clones across subjects, suggesting that TCR-beta repertoires were private in all groups. The highest TCR clonal expansion was observed in HAM/TSP patients, whereas the lowest was observed in MS patients, even when compared with healthy controls.

In this sample, this clonotype turned up many times. Its antigen target is currently unknown. Base qualities were left out, and no much larger clone turns up one base away. cDNA synthesis used template-switch 5'RACE with a primer carrying a 10-nucleotide random unique molecular identifier tagging each TCR transcript. Over 160 million TCR-beta sequences, covering 15-18 subjects, were produced in each sequencing run. The RNeasy kit was used for extraction of total RNA. The KAPA Real-time Library Amplification kit was used to amplify TCR-beta VDJ regions with primers targeting the TCR constant region and the 5'RACE anchor. Sample indexes and Illumina adaptors were added in a first PCR, and a second PCR then increased library yield. After Ampure bead purification, the roughly 650 bp TCR product was size-selected on a 2% E-gel SizeSelection system. Before pooling, library quality was checked on a Bioanalyzer, concentration was measured with Qubit, and libraries were quantified with the Kapa Library Quantification kit. Libraries were sequenced paired-end 2 x 150 bp on an Illumina HiSeq 2500. To increase sequence diversity, about 25-31% phiX was spiked into each library pool. The authors' pipeline ran thus. The quality-filtered reads were processed with the UMI-based MiGEC pipeline, whose error correction step removed more than 75% of the raw TCR sequences. IMGT germline references were used for aligning VDJ genes, and each clonotype was defined as a unique CDR3 amino acid sequence together with its V-J genes. Clonal expansion, Shannon diversity and CDR3 relatedness were evaluated with VDJtools (CalcPairwiseDistances, ClusterSamples), while phylogenetic trees were built in CLCbio workbench. Using coefficient-of-variation modelling across technical triplicates, the study counted a clone as expanded if it had at least 8 unique UMIs. The public reads were run again by TCRdb, first through fastp at Q25 and then through MiXCR, and only productive beta chains were kept. Each record represents a unique CDR3 protein, reported with the most common genes and DNA among its rows. The V and J calls, along with clone size, are taken from TCRdb and not from the paper's own processing. The sample yields about 44,000 distinct CDR3 sequences; 6% to 7% were counted once. The ten largest clones take up about 0.54% of the sample.

Healthy controls were blood bank volunteers in Maryland, USA. For sorted-subset TCR libraries, under 1.2 million sorted CD4+ or CD8+ T cells were used. PBMCs were separated from peripheral blood using Ficoll-Hypaque density gradient centrifugation and then cryopreserved in liquid nitrogen. The study also sequenced paired sorted CD4+ and CD8+ subsets from healthy controls, HAM/TSP patients and MS patients. The germline ends are 13 bases apart after V is trimmed by 0 bases and J by 5 bases. As encoded in the germline V gene (reference sequence), CDR1 is DFQATT while CDR2 is SNEGSKA. From cysteine to phenylalanine, the CDR3 is 14 amino acids long. Left in the record is the CDR3 DNA by itself, 42 bases read in frame from the first base.

Sequencing was carried out using CD4+ T cells from blood. This chain is built from TRBV20-1 and TRBJ1-1, with TRBD1 tentatively as D gene (6 bases match). This clonotype was sampled from a woman in her 40s in good health. The nucleotide sequence is given as TGCAGTGCTAGAGAAACAGGGAGGGGAACTGAAGCTTTCTTT. This encodes CSARETGRGTEAFF.